This TCR beta chain was sequenced for a study of blood T cell repertoires in COVID-19. Study as a whole: From T cells, B-cell-depleted T cells, or PBMCs came the material, which was cDNA or gDNA.

CDR3 size: 14 residues. Trimming took off 0 bases at V and 13 bases at J, with 19 bases between the two ends. CDR1 and CDR2 from the germline V gene are SQVTM and ANQGSEA. This clone has only one observation. The assay was immunoSEQ multiplex PCR, and TCRdb's table has in-frame clones only and misses some. The table has 70,000 or so clones, over 80% seen once; the top ten hold approximately 6.7%. This chain uses TRBV29-1 with TRBJ2-1, with D hard to call. This receptor was taken from a woman older than 75 with active COVID-19. Sequencing was done on a sample of peripheral blood. The CDR3, as DNA: TGCAGCGTTGAAGATCGTATGGCGGTAGGATACCAGTTCTTC. Translated, it gives CSVEDRMAVGYQFF.